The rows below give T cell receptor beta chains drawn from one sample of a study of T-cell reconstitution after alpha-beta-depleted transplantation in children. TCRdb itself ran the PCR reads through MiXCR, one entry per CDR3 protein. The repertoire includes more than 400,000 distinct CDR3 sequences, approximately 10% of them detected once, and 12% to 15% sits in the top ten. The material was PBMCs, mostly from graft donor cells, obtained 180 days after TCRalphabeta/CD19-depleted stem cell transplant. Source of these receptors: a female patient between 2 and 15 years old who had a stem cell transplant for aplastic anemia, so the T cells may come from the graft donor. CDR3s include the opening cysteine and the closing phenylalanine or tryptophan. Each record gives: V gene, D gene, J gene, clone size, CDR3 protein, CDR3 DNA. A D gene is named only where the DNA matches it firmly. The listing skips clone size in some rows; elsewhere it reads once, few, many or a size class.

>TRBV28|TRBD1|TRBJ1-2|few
CASSLGTGLTYGYTF
TGTGCCAGCAGCCTCGGGACAGGTCTGACCTATGGCTACACCTTC
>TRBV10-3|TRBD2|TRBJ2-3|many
CAISERGGSTDTQYF
TGTGCCATCAGTGAGCGCGGGGGGAGCACAGATACGCAGTATTTT
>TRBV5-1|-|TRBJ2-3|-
CASSPTRSSSTDTQYF
TGCGCCAGCAGCCCTACTCGTTCTTCTAGCACAGATACGCAGTATTTT
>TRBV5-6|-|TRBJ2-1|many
CASSFSVNEQFF
TGTGCCAGCAGCTTCTCCGTTAATGAGCAGTTCTTC
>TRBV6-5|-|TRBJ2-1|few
CASSYGPATDNEQFF
TGTGCCAGCAGTTACGGTCCAGCTACGGACAATGAGCAGTTCTTC
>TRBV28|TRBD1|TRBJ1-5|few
CASSFSASGTGRNQPQHF
TGTGCCAGCAGTTTTTCCGCATCCGGGACAGGGAGGAATCAGCCCCAGCATTTT
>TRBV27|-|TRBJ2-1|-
CASSLGPRYGISNNEQFF
TGTGCCAGCAGTTTAGGGCCCAGGTATGGTATTAGCAACAATGAGCAGTTCTTC
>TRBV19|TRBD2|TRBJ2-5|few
CASSILAEETQYF
TGTGCCAGTAGTATACTAGCGGAAGAGACCCAGTACTTC
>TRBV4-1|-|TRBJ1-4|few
CASSRSRLFLWANEKLFF
TGCGCCAGCAGCCGCTCCCGACTATTCTTGTGGGCTAATGAAAAACTGTTTTTT
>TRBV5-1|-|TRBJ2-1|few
CASSLWGPLSYNEQFF
TGCGCCAGCAGCTTGTGGGGCCCGCTCTCCTACAATGAGCAGTTCTTC
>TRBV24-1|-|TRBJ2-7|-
CATSDSLDRTYEQYF
TGTGCCACCAGTGATTCCCTAGACAGGACCTACGAGCAGTACTTC
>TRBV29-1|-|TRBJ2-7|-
CSVGGGEQYF
TGCAGCGTGGGGGGTGGGGAGCAGTACTTC
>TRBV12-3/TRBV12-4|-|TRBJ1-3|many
CASRQGNTIYF
TGTGCCAGCAGACAGGGAAACACCATATATTTT
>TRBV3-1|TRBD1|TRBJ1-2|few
CASSTGGRGYTF
TGTGCCAGCAGTACAGGGGGTAGAGGCTACACCTTC
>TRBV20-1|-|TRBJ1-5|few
CSAPTGSNQPQHF
TGCAGTGCTCCTACAGGGTCCAATCAGCCCCAGCATTTT
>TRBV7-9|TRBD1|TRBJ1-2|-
CASSSGGFGYGYTF
TGTGCCAGCAGCTCAGGGGGATTTGGCTATGGCTACACCTTC
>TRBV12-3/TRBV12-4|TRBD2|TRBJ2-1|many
CASSHSSGGRNEQFF
TGTGCCAGCAGTCACTCTAGCGGGGGGCGCAATGAGCAGTTCTTC
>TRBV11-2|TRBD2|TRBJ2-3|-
CASSLGPHGTSGSGTQYF
TGTGCCAGCAGCTTAGGTCCCCACGGGACTAGCGGGAGTGGAACGCAGTATTTT
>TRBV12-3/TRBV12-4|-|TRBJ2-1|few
CASSFGPTYNLYNEQFF
TGTGCCAGCAGTTTTGGTCCTACCTACAACCTCTACAATGAGCAGTTCTTC
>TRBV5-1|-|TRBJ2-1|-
CASSFRQATYNEQFF
TGCGCCAGCAGCTTCCGACAGGCCACCTACAATGAGCAGTTCTTC
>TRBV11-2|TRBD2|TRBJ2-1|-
CASSLGLRLAGVYNEQFF
TGTGCCAGCAGCTTAGGCCTTCGACTAGCGGGAGTTTACAATGAGCAGTTCTTC
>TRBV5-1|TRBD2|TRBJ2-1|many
CASSLPLAGGYYNEQFF
TGCGCCAGCAGCTTACCCCTAGCGGGAGGGTACTACAATGAGCAGTTCTTC
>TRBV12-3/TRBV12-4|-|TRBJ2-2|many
CASSLQENTGELFF
TGTGCCAGCAGTTTACAGGAAAACACCGGGGAGCTGTTTTTT
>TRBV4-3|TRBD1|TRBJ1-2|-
CASSQGGQGGYGYTF
TGCGCCAGCAGCCAAGGGGGTCAGGGGGGTTATGGCTACACCTTC
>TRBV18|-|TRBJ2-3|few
CASSPRRSTDTQYF
TGTGCCAGCTCACCACGGCGGAGCACAGATACGCAGTATTTT
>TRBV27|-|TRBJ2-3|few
CASSRDRSFTDTQYF
TGTGCCAGCAGTCGGGACCGATCTTTCACAGATACGCAGTATTTT
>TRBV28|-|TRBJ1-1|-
CASTPSGSGMNTEAFF
TGTGCCAGCACCCCATCAGGTTCTGGGATGAACACTGAAGCTTTCTTT
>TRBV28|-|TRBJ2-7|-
CASSPPRVRYEQYF
TGTGCCAGCAGTCCCCCGAGGGTCAGGTACGAGCAGTACTTC
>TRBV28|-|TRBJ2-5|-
CASSFERSEETQYF
TGTGCCAGCAGTTTTGAACGGAGCGAAGAGACCCAGTACTTC
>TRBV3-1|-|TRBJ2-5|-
CASSLIPYQETQYF
TGTGCCAGCAGCCTCATCCCGTACCAAGAGACCCAGTACTTC
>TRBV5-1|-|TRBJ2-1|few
CASSGGGAYNEQFF
TGCGCCAGCAGCGGTGGGGGAGCCTACAATGAGCAGTTCTTC
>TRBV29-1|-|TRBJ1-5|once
CSIAPRGPDQPQHF
TGCAGCATTGCGCCAAGGGGACCGGATCAGCCCCAGCATTTT
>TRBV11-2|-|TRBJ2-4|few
CASSPTAVGSGPGNIQYF
TGTGCCAGCAGCCCGACGGCGGTCGGTAGCGGTCCGGGGAACATTCAGTACTTC
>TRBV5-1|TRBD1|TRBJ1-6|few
CASSWGTGENNSPLHF
TGCGCCAGCAGCTGGGGGACAGGGGAAAATAATTCACCCCTCCACTTT
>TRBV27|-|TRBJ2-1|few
CASSLRQNHSYNEQFF
TGTGCCAGCAGTTTAAGACAGAATCACTCCTACAATGAGCAGTTCTTC
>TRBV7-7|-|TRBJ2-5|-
CASSSGGRGGETQYF
TGTGCCAGCAGCTCTGGCGGCAGGGGTGGAGAGACCCAGTACTTC
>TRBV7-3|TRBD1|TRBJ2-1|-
CASRSTGIWLFF
TGTGCCAGCAGGTCGACAGGGATTTGGCTGTTCTTC
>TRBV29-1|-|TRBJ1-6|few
CSVKDGGSSYNSPLHF
TGCAGCGTCAAGGACGGGGGGAGCTCCTATAATTCACCCCTCCACTTT
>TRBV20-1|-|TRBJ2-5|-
CSARDGGAQETQYF
TGCAGTGCTAGAGATGGGGGGGCCCAAGAGACCCAGTACTTC
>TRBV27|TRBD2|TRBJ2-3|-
CASAEGWSSGSRTDTQYF
TGTGCCAGCGCGGAGGGTTGGTCTAGCGGGAGCCGCACAGATACGCAGTATTTT
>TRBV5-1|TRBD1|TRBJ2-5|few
CASSLGQGSWETQYF
TGCGCCAGCAGCTTGGGACAGGGGTCGTGGGAGACCCAGTACTTC
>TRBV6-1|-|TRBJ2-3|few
CASRRRAWTSGTDTQYF
TGTGCCAGCAGGAGACGGGCATGGACCTCTGGCACAGATACGCAGTATTTT
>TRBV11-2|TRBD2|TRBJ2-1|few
CASSLLGSGGGNEQFF
TGTGCCAGCAGCTTACTGGGTAGCGGGGGGGGGAATGAGCAGTTCTTC
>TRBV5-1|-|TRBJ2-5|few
CASSLGAIQETQYF
TGCGCCAGCAGCTTGGGCGCGATCCAAGAGACCCAGTACTTC
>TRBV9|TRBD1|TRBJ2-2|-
CASSAPGQADTGELFF
TGTGCCAGCAGCGCCCCGGGACAGGCAGACACCGGGGAGCTGTTTTTT
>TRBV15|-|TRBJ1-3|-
CASSGRGNTIYF
TGTGCCAGCTCAGGACGGGGAAACACCATATATTTT
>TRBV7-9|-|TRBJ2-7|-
CASSLNGDYEQYF
TGTGCCAGCAGCTTAAACGGTGACTACGAGCAGTACTTC
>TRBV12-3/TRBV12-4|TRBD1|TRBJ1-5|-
CASSATGGGQPQHF
TGTGCCAGCAGCGCCACAGGGGGAGGTCAGCCCCAGCATTTT
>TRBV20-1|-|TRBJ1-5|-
CSAKDPGLGGGAVQPQHF
TGCAGTGCTAAAGATCCGGGCCTTGGGGGGGGCGCAGTTCAGCCCCAGCATTTT
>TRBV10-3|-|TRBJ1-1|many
CAISESTGGGNTEAFF
TGTGCCATCAGTGAGTCGACGGGGGGTGGGAACACTGAAGCTTTCTTT
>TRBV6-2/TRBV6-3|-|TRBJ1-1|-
CASSSRGSEAFF
TGTGCCAGCAGTTCCCGGGGGAGTGAAGCTTTCTTT
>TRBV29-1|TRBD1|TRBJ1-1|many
CSVGGTGARNTEAFF
TGCAGCGTTGGGGGGACAGGGGCGCGGAACACTGAAGCTTTCTTT
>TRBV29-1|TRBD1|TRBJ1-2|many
CSVTGASNYGYTF
TGCAGCGTTACAGGGGCTTCTAACTATGGCTACACCTTC
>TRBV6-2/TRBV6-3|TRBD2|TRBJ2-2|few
CASSTTSVPPGELFF
TGTGCCAGCTCCACGACTAGCGTCCCTCCCGGGGAGCTGTTTTTT
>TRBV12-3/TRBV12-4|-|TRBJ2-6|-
CASSPRQSSGANVLTF
TGTGCCAGCAGTCCCCGACAGAGCTCTGGGGCCAACGTCCTGACTTTC